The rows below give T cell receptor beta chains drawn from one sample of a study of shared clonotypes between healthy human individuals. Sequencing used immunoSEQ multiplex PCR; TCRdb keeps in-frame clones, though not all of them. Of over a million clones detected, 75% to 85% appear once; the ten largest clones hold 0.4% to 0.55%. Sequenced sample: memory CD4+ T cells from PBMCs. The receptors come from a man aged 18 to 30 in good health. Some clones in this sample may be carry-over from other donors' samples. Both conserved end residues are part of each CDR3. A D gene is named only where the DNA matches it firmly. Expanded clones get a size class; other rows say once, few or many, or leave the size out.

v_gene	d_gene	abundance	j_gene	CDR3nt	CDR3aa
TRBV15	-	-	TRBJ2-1	TGTGCCACCAGCAGGGACAGCAATGAGCAGTTCTTC	CATSRDSNEQFF
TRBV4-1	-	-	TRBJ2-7	TGCGCCAGCAGCCAAGCAGTAGGCACTCTAGCAGACGAGCAGTACTTC	CASSQAVGTLADEQYF
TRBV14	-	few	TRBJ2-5	TGTGCCAGCAGCCAACAAACCTCGGGGAAGACCCAGTACTTC	CASSQQTSGKTQYF
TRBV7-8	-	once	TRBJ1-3	TGTGCCAGCAGCACCCGGGCCTATGGAAACACCATATATTTT	CASSTRAYGNTIYF
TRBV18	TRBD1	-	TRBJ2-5	TGTGCCAGCTCACCGGTGACAGGGCAAGAGACCCAGTACTTC	CASSPVTGQETQYF
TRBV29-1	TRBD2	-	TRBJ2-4	TGCAGCGTTACACTCCTACTAGCGGGAGGGGGTCTAGCCAAAAACATTCAGTACTTC	CSVTLLLAGGGLAKNIQYF
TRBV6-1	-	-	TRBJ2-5	TGTGCCAGCAGCCTCACAGGGAAAGAGACCCAGTACTTC	CASSLTGKETQYF
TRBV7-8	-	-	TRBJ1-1	TGTGCCAGCAGCTTGAGTACTGAAGCTTTCTTT	CASSLSTEAFF
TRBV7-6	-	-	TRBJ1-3	TGTGCCAGCAGCCCCGGGACTAACCACGGAAACACCATATATTTT	CASSPGTNHGNTIYF
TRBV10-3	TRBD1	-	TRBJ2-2	TGTGCCATCAGGGACAGGGGGAACACCGGGGAGCTGTTTTTT	CAIRDRGNTGELFF
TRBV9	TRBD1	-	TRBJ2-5	TGTGCCAGCAGCCCTACAGGGGCCGGCCAGTACTTC	CASSPTGAGQYF
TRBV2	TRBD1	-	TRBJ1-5	TGTGCCAGCAAGCGGTCAGGGGGAAGCAATCAGCCCCAGCATTTT	CASKRSGGSNQPQHF
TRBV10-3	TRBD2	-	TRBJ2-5	TGTGCCATCAGATGGCTTAGCGGGAGGTACCAAGAGACCCAGTACTTC	CAIRWLSGRYQETQYF
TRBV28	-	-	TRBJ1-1	TGTGCCAGCAGCGAACGGACGGCGCAGGATCCTGAAGCTTTCTTT	CASSERTAQDPEAFF
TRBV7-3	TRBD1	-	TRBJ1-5	TGTGCCAGCAGCCAAAGTAGCAGGGACAGTCAATTCAATCAGCCCCAGCATTTT	CASSQSSRDSQFNQPQHF
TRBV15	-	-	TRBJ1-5	TGTGCCACCAGCAGAGTTCTTGACAGCCAGTATAGCAATCAGCCCCAGCATTTT	CATSRVLDSQYSNQPQHF
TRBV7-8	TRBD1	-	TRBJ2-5	TGTGCCAGCAGCGAGGGACAGGGCCAAGAGACCCAGTACTTC	CASSEGQGQETQYF
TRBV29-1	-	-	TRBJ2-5	TGCAGCGTTGGTAGCAGGGGAGGAGAGACCCAGTACTTC	CSVGSRGGETQYF
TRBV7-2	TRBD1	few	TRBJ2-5	TGTGCCAGCAGCCCCGGGACAGGAAGGGAGACCCAGTACTTC	CASSPGTGRETQYF
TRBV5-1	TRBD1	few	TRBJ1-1	TGCGCCAGCAGCTCGGGACAGGGACTCTTCACTGAAGCTTTCTTT	CASSSGQGLFTEAFF
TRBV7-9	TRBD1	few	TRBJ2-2	TGTGCCAGCAGCTCGGACAGGAGGAACACCGGGGAGCTGTTTTTT	CASSSDRRNTGELFF
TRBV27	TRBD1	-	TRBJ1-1	TGTGCCAGCAGTCCGCTACAGGGGGGCTACACTGAAGCTTTCTTT	CASSPLQGGYTEAFF
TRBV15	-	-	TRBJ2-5	TGTGCCACCAGCAGAGGTGCGGTGACGGGTGAGACCCAGTACTTC	CATSRGAVTGETQYF
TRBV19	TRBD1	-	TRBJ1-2	TGTGCCAGTAGTATAGAGGGGGACAGGGGGAATCCTAACTATGGCTACACCTTC	CASSIEGDRGNPNYGYTF
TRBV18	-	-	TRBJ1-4	TGTGCCAGCTCGCCTCTCACAGGGAACGAAAAACTGTTTTTT	CASSPLTGNEKLFF
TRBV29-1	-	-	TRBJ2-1	TGCAGCGTTGTCGGGCAGGGCCTGAGCGAGCAGTTCTTC	CSVVGQGLSEQFF
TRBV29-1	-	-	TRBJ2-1	TGCAGCGTGGAGGACTGGGAGCTTAGCTCCTACAATGAGCAGTTCTTC	CSVEDWELSSYNEQFF
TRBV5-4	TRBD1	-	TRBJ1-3	TGTGCCAGCAGCTTGGGGACCGGGACAGAACCAAACACCATATATTTT	CASSLGTGTEPNTIYF
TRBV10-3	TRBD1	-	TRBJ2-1	TGTGCCATCAGTAATCCCGGGACAGCTAACAATGAGCAGTTCTTC	CAISNPGTANNEQFF
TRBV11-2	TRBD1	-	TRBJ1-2	TGTGCCAGCAGCTTCCTGGGACAGGCGGGCTACACCTTC	CASSFLGQAGYTF
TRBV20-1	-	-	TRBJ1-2	TGCAGTGCCCCAGACACCCCGGGCTACACCTTC	CSAPDTPGYTF
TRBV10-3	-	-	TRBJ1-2	TGTGCCATCTCCCCCTGGCGGGGCTATGGCTACACCTTC	CAISPWRGYGYTF
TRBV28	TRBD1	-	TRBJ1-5	TGTGCCAGAGACAGGGGGCTGGATCAGCCCCAGCATTTT	CARDRGLDQPQHF